These 13 T cell receptor beta chains came from one sample sequenced in a study of blood T cell repertoires in COVID-19. Measured with immunoSEQ multiplex PCR; TCRdb has only the in-frame clones, and not every one. The sample shows more than 55,000 clones, 65% to 85% of them seen only once. The sample was peripheral blood. These receptors were obtained from a woman aged 50 to 60 with active or convalescent COVID-19.

The J gene is TRBJ2-5, the V gene TRBV29-1, with D perhaps TRBD2 (6 bases). The CDR3 has 13 amino acids. V was trimmed by 7 bases and J by 3 bases, leaving 15 bases between them. In germline, CDR1 is SQVTM, CDR2 ANQGSEA. CDR3 coding DNA: TGCAGCGGAAATAGAGCGGGTGAAGAGACCCAGTACTTC. This sequence encodes CSGNRAGEETQYF.

V is TRBV19 and J is TRBJ1-2; 7 positions match TRBD1. V shed 5 bases, J shed 2 bases, and the junction held 11 bases outside the gene matches. From germline, CDR1 is LNHDA and CDR2 SQIVND (reference sequence). The CDR3 spans 16 residues. CDR3 DNA: TGTGCCAGTAGTTCGTCCCGGGACAGACTAAACTATGGCTACACCTTC. Protein product: CASSSSRDRLNYGYTF.

J is TRBJ1-1 and V is TRBV6-5, with a weak D call TRBD1 (5 bases). The CDR3 contains 15 residues. V lost 3 bases and J 3 bases, leaving 14 bases between the germline ends. The germline V gene has CDR1 MNHEY and CDR2 SVGAGI. The CDR3, as DNA: TGTGCCAGCAGTTATCAACGTGGGGGGTACACTGAAGCTTTCTTT. Translation: CASSYQRGGYTEAFF.

This rearrangement joins TRBV7-6 to TRBJ1-3, with D uncertain. Germline CDR1 SGHVS, CDR2 FNYEAQ. CDR3 length equals 17 residues. V was clipped by 5 bases and J by 1 base, with 18 bases between them. CDR3 sequence (DNA): TGTGCCAGCAGCCCCGAGCGGGATCCCCATTCTGGAAACACCATATATTTT. Its translation is CASSPERDPHSGNTIYF.

J is TRBJ1-6 and V is TRBV30, with 8 bases matching TRBD1. V gave up 1 base and J gave up 7 bases; unmatched junction bases: 12. The CDR3 has 17 amino acids. The germline gives CDR1 GTSNPN, CDR2 SVGIG (reference sequence). The DNA for the CDR3 is TGTGCCTGGAGTGGGGCCCGGACACAGGGGGAAAATTCACCCCTCCACTTT. This encodes CAWSGARTQGENSPLHF.

This chain links TRBV19 with TRBJ1-1; the D is unclear. The germline CDR1 and CDR2 sequences are LNHDA and SQIVND (reference sequence). CDR3 length: 14 amino acids. Trimming took off 3 bases at V and 1 base at J, with 9 bases between the two ends. CDR3 DNA: TGTGCCAGTAGTATTCAGGAAAGGAACACTGAAGCTTTCTTT. Residues: CASSIQERNTEAFF.

The chain employs TRBV5-1 and TRBJ1-3, with D uncertain. Germline CDR1 reads SGHRS; CDR2 reads YFSETQ. The CDR3 length is 16 residues. V lost 0 bases to trimming and J lost 0 bases, with 10 bases between them. The CDR3 is CASSLVGQSSGNTIYF. CDR3 nucleotides: TGCGCCAGCAGCTTGGTTGGGCAGAGCTCTGGAAACACCATATATTTT.

The gene calls are TRBV5-1 and TRBJ2-6; 7 positions match TRBD1. CDR1 is SGHRS, CDR2 YFSETQ, per germline. After removal of 1 base from V and 0 bases from J, the junction contained 7 bases not matched to a gene. CDR3 length equals 18 residues. Here the CDR3 reads CASSLKGADSSGANVLTF. CDR3 coding DNA: TGCGCCAGCAGCTTGAAGGGGGCTGACAGCTCTGGGGCCAACGTCCTGACTTTC.

The genes are TRBV28 and TRBJ2-1; 9 positions agree with TRBD2. Germline CDR1 is MDHEN and CDR2 is SYDVKM. With V trimmed by 2 bases and J by 7 bases, 6 bases remained unmatched. The CDR3 loop spans 15 amino acids. The CDR3 here is CASSLAGTSFNEQFF. CDR3 sequence (DNA): TGTGCCAGCAGTTTAGCCGGGACTAGCTTTAATGAGCAGTTCTTC.

This chain links TRBV18 with TRBJ2-1, with TRBD2 identical over 8 bases. J was trimmed by 5 bases and V by 3 bases; bases with no gene match: 6. This CDR3 region has 15 residues. Germline V lookup: CDR1 KGHSH, CDR2 LQKENI. Here the CDR3 reads CASSPSSGSNNEQFF. CDR3 coding DNA: TGTGCCAGCTCACCTTCCAGCGGGAGTAACAATGAGCAGTTCTTC. The full variable domain, its missing parts supplied by reference TRBV18 and TRBJ2-1, is NAGVMQNPRHLVRRRGQEARLRCSPMKGHSHVYWYRQLPEEGLKFMVYLQKENIIDESGMPKERFSAEFPKEGPSILRIQQVVRGDSAAYFCASSPSSGSNNEQFFGPGTRLTVL.

This clone appeared once. The identical CDR3 is also encoded by other nucleotide sequences in the sample. DNA of the CDR3: TGCGCCAGCAGCTTGAAGCCGGGTCCTAGCAATCAGCCCCAGCATTTT. Translating it yields CASSLKPGPSNQPQHF. V is TRBV5-1 and J is TRBJ1-5; D remains unclear. Germline CDR1 and CDR2: SGHRS and YFSETQ. The CDR3 runs to 16 residues. Trimming stripped 1 base from V and 0 bases from J, with 11 bases between. The full variable domain, completed using reference TRBV5-1 and TRBJ1-5, is KAGVTQTPRYLIKTRGQQVTLSCSPISGHRSVSWYQQTPGQGLQFLFEYFSETQRNKGNFPGRFSGRQFSNSRSEMNVSTLELGDSALYLCASSLKPGPSNQPQHFGDGTRLSIL.

The genes are TRBV7-2 and TRBJ1-2, with a weak D call TRBD1 (5 bases). This CDR3 comprises 16 residues. Trimming pared 1 base from V and 6 bases from J, leaving 18 bases between. Germline V lookup: CDR1 SGHTA, CDR2 FQGNSA. CDR3 nucleotides: TGTGCCAGCAGCTTAGACCCACCGCCAGGGTGGAATGGCTACACCTTC. This codes for CASSLDPPPGWNGYTF.

The J gene is TRBJ1-2, the V gene TRBV5-1, with a tentative D call TRBD1 (5 bases). The CDR3 runs to 13 residues. CDR1 and CDR2 from the germline V gene are SGHRS and YFSETQ. Trimming pared 2 bases from V and 6 bases from J, leaving 11 bases between. The DNA for the CDR3 is TGCGCCAGCAGCTTTCAGGGTCTGGATGGCTACACCTTC. Translation gives CASSFQGLDGYTF.